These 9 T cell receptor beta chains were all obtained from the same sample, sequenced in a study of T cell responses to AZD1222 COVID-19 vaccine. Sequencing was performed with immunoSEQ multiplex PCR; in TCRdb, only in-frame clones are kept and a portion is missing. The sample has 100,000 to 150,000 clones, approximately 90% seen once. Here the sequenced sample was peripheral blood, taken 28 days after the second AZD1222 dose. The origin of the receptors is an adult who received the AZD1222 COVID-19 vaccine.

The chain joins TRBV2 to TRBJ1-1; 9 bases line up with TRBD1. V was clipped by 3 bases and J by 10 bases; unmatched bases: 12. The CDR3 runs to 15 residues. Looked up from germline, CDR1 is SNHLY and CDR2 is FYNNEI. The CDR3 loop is CASSEVVRGQGAAFF. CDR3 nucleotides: TGTGCCAGCAGTGAGGTGGTTCGGGGACAGGGCGCAGCTTTCTTT.

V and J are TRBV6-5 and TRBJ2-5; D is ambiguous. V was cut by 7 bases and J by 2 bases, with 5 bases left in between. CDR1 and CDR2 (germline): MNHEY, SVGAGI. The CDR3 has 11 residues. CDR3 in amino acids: CASKEQETQYF. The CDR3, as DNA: TGTGCCAGCAAGGAACAAGAGACCCAGTACTTC.

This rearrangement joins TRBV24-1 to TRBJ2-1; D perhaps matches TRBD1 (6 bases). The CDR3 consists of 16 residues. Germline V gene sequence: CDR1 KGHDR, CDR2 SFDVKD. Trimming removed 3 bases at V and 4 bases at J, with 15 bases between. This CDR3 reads CATSDNVQGTYNEQFF. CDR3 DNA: TGTGCCACCAGTGATAATGTACAGGGAACTTACAATGAGCAGTTCTTC.

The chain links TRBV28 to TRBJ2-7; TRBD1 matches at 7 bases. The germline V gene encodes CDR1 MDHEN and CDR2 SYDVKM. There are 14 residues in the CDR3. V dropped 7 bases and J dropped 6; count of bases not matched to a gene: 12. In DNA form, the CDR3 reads TGTGCCAGCATAATCGACAGGGTGGGGTCCGAGCAGTACTTC. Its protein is CASIIDRVGSEQYF.

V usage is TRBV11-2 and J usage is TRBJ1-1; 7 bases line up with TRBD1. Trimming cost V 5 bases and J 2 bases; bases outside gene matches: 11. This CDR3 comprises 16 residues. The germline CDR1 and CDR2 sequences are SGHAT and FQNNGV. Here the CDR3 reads CASSPRDSYQNTEAFF. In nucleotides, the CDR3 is TGTGCCAGCAGCCCTCGGGACAGTTACCAAAACACTGAAGCTTTCTTT.

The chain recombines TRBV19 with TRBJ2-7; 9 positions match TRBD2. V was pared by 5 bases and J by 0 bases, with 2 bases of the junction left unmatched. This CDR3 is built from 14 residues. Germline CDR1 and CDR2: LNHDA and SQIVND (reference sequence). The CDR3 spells CASSPSGTSYEQYF. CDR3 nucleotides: TGTGCCAGTAGTCCTAGCGGGACCTCCTACGAGCAGTACTTC.

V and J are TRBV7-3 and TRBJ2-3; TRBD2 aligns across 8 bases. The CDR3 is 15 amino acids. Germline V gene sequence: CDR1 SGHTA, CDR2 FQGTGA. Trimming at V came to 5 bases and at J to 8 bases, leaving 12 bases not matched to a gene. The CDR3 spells CASSPTGLREGTQYF. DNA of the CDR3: TGTGCCAGCAGCCCAACAGGACTCCGGGAGGGTACGCAGTATTTT.

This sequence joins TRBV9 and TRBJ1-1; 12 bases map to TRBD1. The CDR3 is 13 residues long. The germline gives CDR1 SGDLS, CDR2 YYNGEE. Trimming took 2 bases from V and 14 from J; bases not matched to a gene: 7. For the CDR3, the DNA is TGTGCCAGCAGCGTGGGGGACAGGGGGCAAATCTTCTTT. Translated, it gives CASSVGDRGQIFF.

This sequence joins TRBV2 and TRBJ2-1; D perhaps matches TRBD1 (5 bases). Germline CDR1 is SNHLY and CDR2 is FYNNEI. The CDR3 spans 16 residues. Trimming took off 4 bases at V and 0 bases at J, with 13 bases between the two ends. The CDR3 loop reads CASSVRAAGSYNEQFF. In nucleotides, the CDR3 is TGTGCCAGCAGTGTCAGGGCTGCTGGCTCCTACAATGAGCAGTTCTTC.